The T cell receptor beta chain under discussion was sequenced for a study of blood T cells in healthy people across ages. A second PCR of about 6 to 12 cycles used a sample-barcoded 5' primer and a J-beta primer mix. TCRdb analysed the 5' RACE reads with MiXCR anew, one entry per CDR3 protein. The data contain 1.5 million to 2 million distinct CDR3 sequences, about 30% of them singletons. This clonotype was found many times. The receptor was derived from a young woman in good health. Sequenced: blood.

The CDR3 DNA is TGCGCCAGCAGCTTGGTTGCGGGAGGATGGAATGAGCAGTTCTTC. It is translated as CASSLVAGGWNEQFF. V gene TRBV5-1 combines with J gene TRBJ2-1; 8 bases line up with TRBD2. CDR1 SGHRS and CDR2 YFSETQ come from the germline V gene. This CDR3 comprises 15 residues. With 0 bases clipped from V and 7 bases from J, the junction kept 6 bases outside the gene matches.